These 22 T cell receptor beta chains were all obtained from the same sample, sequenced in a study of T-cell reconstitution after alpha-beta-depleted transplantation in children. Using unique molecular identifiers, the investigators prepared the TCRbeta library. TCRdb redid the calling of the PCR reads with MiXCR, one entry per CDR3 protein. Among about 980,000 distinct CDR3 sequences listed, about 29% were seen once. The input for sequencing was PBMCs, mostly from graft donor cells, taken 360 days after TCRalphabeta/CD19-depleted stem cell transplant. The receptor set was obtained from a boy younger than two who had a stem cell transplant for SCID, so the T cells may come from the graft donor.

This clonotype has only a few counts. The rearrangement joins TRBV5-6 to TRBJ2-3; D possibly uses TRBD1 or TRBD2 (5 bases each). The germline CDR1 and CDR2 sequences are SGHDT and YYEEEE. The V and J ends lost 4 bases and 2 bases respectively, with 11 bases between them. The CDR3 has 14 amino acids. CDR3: CASSRDPYTDTQYF. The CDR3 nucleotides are TGTGCCAGCAGCCGGGACCCCTACACAGATACGCAGTATTTT. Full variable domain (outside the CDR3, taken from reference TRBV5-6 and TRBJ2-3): DAGVTQSPTHLIKTRGQQVTLRCSPKSGHDTVSWYQQALGQGPQFIFQYYEEEERQRGNFPDRFSGHQFPNYSSELNVNALLLGDSALYLCASSRDPYTDTQYFGPGTRLTVL.

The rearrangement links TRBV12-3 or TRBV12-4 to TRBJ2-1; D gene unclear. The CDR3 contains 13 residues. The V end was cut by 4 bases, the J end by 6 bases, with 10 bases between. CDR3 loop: CASSSQGFNEQFF. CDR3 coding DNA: TGTGCCAGCAGTTCGCAAGGGTTCAATGAGCAGTTCTTC.

DNA of the CDR3: TGTGCCAGCAGTCATGCGGGGGCCCCTAGCACAGATACGCAGTATTTT. Translating gives CASSHAGAPSTDTQYF. The chain couples TRBV12-3 or TRBV12-4 to TRBJ2-3, with D possibly matching TRBD2 (7 bases). V was cut by 5 bases and J by 0 bases, with 15 bases left in between. The CDR3 runs 16 residues.

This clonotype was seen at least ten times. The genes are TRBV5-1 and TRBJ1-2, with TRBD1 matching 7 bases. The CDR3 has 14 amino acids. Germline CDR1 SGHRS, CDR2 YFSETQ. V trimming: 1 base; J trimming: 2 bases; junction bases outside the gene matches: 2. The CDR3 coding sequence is TGCGCCAGCAGCTTGACAGGGGACAACTATGGCTACACCTTC. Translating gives CASSLTGDNYGYTF.

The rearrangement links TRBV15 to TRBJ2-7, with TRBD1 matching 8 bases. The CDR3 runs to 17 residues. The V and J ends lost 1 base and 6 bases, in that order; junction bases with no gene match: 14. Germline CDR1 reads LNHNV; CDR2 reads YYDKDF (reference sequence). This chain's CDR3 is CATSRAPGGYSSGEQYF. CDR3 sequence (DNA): TGTGCCACCAGCAGAGCCCCAGGGGGCTACTCCTCAGGCGAGCAGTACTTC.

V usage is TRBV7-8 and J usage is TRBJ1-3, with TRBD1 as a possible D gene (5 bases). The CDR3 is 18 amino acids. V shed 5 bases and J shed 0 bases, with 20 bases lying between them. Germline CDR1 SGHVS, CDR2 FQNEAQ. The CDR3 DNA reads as TGTGCCAGCAGCCCTCCCCCGTGGGGGAAAAACTCTGGAAACACCATATATTTT. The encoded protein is CASSPPPWGKNSGNTIYF.

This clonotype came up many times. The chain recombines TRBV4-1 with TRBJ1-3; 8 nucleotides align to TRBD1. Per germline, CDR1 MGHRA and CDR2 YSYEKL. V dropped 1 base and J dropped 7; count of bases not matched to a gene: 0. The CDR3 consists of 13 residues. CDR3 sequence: CASSQGQGNTIYF. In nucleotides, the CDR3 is TGCGCCAGCAGCCAAGGACAGGGGAACACCATATATTTT.

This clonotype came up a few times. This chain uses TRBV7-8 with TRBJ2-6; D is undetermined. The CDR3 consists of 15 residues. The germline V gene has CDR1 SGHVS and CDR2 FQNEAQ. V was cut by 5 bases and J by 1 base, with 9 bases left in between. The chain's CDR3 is CASSPFVSGANVLTF. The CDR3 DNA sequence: TGTGCCAGCAGCCCCTTCGTATCTGGGGCCAACGTCCTGACTTTC.

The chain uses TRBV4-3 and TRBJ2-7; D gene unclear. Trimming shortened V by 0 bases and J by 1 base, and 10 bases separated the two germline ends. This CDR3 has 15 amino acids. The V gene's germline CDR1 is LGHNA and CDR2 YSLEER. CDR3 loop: CASSQDRARSYEQYF. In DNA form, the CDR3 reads TGCGCCAGCAGCCAAGACCGGGCGCGATCCTACGAGCAGTACTTC.

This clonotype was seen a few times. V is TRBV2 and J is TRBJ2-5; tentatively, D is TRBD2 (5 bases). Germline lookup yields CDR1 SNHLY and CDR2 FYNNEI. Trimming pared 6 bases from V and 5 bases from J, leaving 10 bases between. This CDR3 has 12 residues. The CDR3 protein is CASRGIAETQYF. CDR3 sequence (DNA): TGTGCCAGCAGGGGGATAGCGGAGACCCAGTACTTC.

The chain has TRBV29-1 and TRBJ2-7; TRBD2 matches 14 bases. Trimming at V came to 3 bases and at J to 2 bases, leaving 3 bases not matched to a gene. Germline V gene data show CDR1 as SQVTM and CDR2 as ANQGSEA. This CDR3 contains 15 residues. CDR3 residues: CSVETSGGAPYEQYF. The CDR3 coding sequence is TGCAGCGTTGAGACTAGCGGGGGGGCACCCTACGAGCAGTACTTC.

This CDR3 is CAWSGTSGTDTQYF. CDR3 coding DNA: TGTGCCTGGAGTGGGACTAGCGGCACAGATACGCAGTATTTT. This chain uses TRBV30 with TRBJ2-3; 9 bases are a match to TRBD2. V trimming: 1 base; J trimming: 1 base; junction bases outside the gene matches: 0. The germline V gene has CDR1 GTSNPN and CDR2 SVGIG (reference sequence). The CDR3 runs to 14 residues.

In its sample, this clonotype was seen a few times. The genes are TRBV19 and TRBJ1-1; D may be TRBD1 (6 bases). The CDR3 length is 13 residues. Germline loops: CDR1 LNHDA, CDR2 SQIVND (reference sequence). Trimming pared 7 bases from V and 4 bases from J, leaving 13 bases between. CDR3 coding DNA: TGTGCCAGTAAACCAACAGGGTCCACTGAAGCTTTCTTT. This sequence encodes CASKPTGSTEAFF.

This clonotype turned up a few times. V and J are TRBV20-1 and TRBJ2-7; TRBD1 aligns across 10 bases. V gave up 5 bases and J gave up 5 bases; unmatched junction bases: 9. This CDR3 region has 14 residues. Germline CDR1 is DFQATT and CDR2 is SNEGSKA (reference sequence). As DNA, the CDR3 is TGCAGTGCTCCTCGACAGGGGGCAGGGGACGAGCAGTACTTC. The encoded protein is CSAPRQGAGDEQYF.

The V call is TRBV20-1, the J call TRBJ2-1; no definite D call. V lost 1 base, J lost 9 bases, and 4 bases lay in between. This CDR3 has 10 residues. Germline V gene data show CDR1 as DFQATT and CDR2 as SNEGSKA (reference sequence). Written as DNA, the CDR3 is TGCAGTGCTAGAGGGATTGAGCAGTTCTTC. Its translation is CSARGIEQFF.

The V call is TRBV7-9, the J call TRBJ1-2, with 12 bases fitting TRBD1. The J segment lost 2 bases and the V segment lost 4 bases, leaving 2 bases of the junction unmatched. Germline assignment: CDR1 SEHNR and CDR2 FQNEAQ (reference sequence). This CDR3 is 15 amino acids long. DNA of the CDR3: TGTGCCAGCAGCTGGGACAGGGGGCCCAACTATGGCTACACCTTC. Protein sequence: CASSWDRGPNYGYTF. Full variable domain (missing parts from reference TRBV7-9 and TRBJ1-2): DTGVSQNPRHKITKRGQNVTFRCDPISEHNRLYWYRQTLGQGPEFLTYFQNEAQLEKSRLLSDRFSAERPKGSFSTLEIQRTEQGDSAMYLCASSWDRGPNYGYTFGSGTRLTVV.

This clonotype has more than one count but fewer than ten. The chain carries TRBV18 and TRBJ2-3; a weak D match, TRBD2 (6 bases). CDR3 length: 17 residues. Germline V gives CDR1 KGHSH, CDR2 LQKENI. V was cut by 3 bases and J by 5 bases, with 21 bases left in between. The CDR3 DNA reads TGTGCCAGCTCACCTGGTCTAGCGCCCTTAAGTGAAGATACGCAGTATTTT. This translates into CASSPGLAPLSEDTQYF.

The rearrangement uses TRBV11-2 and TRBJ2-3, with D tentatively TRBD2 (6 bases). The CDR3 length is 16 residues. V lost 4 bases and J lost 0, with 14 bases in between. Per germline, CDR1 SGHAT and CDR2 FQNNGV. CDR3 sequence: CASSSPWGTSTDTQYF. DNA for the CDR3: TGTGCCAGCAGCTCCCCGTGGGGGACTAGCACAGATACGCAGTATTTT.

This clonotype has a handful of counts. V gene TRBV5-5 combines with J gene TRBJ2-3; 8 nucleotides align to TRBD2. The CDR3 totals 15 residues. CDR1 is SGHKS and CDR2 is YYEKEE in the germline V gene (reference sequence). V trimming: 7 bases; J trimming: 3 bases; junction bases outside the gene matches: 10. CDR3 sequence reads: CASASGGAGTDTQYF. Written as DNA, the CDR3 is TGTGCCAGCGCGTCCGGGGGGGCCGGGACAGATACGCAGTATTTT.

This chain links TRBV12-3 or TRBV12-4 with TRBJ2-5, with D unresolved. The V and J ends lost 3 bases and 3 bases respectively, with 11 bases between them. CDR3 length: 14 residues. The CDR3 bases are TGTGCCAGCAGTTTCTGGACGGATGAAGAGACCCAGTACTTC. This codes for CASSFWTDEETQYF.

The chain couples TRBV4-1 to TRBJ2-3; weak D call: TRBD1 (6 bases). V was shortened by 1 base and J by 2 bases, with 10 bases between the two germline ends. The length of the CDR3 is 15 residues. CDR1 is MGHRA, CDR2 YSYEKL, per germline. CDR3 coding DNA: TGCGCCAGCAGCCAAGTGGGGACATACACAGATACGCAGTATTTT. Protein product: CASSQVGTYTDTQYF.

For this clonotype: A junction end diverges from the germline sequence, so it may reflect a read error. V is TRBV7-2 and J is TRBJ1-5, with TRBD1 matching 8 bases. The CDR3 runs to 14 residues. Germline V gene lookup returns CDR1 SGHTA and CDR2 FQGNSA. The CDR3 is CASSWTGWDQAQHF. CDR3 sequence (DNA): TGTGCCAGCAGCTGGACAGGGTGGGATCAGGCCCAGCATTTT.